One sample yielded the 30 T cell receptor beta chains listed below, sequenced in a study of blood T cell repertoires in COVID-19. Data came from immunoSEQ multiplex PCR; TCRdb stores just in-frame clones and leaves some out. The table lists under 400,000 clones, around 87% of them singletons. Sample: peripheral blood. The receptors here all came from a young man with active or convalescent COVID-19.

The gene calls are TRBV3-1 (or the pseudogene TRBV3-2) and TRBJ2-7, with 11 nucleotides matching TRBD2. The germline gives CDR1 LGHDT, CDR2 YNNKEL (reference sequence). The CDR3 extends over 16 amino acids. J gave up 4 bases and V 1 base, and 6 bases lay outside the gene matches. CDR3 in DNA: TGTGCCAGCAGCCAAGGTCTAGCGGGGGGCGGGTACGAGCAGTACTTC. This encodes CASSQGLAGGGYEQYF.

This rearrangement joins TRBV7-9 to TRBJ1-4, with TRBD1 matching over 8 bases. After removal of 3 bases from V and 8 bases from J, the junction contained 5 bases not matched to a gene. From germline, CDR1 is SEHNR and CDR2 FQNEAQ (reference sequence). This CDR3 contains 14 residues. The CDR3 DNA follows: TGTGCCAGCAGCTTGACAGGGGCGGGAGAAAAACTGTTTTTT. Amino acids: CASSLTGAGEKLFF.

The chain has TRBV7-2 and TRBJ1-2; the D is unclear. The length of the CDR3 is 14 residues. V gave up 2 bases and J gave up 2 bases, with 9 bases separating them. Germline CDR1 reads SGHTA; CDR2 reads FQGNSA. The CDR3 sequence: CASSLLNQNYGYTF. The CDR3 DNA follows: TGTGCCAGCAGCTTATTAAATCAGAACTATGGCTACACCTTC.

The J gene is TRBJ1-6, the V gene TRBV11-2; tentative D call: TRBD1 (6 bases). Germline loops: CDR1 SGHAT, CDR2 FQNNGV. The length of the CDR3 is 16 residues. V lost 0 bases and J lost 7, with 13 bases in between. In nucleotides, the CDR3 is TGTGCCAGCAGCTTAGAGGTCCGGACAGTCAATTCACCCCTCCACTTT. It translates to CASSLEVRTVNSPLHF.

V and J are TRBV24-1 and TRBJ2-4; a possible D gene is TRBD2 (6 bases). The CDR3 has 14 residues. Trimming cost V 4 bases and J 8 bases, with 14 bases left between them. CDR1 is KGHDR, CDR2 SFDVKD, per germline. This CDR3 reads CATSDPLPGDIQYF. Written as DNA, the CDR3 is TGTGCCACCAGTGACCCTCTCCCGGGGGACATTCAGTACTTC.

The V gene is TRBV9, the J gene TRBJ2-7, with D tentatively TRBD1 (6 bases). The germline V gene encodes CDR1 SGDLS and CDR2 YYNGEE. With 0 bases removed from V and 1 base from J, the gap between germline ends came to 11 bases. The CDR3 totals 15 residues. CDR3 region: CASSVDLGASYEQYF. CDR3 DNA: TGTGCCAGCAGCGTAGATCTGGGGGCGTCCTACGAGCAGTACTTC.

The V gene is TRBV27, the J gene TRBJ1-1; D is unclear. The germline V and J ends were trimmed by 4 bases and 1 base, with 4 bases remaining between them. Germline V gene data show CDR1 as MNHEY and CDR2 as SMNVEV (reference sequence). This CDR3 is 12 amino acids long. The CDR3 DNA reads TGTGCCAGCAGTTCAGGGAACACTGAAGCTTTCTTT. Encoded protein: CASSSGNTEAFF.

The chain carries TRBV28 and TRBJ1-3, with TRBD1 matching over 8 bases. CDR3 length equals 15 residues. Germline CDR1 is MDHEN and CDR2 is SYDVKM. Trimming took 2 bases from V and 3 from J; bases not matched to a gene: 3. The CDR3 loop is CASSLPGGSGNTIYF. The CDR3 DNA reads TGTGCCAGCAGTTTACCAGGGGGCAGTGGAAACACCATATATTTT.

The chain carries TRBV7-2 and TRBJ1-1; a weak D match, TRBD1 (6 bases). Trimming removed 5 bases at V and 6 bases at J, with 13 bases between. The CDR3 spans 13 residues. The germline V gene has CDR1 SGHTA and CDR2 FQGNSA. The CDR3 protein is CASSRDNFSEAFF. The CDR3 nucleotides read TGTGCCAGCAGCAGGGACAATTTCTCTGAAGCTTTCTTT. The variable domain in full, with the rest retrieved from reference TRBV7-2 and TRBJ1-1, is GAGVSQSPSNKVTEKGKDVELRCDPISGHTALYWYRQSLGQGLEFLIYFQGNSAPDKSGLPSDRFSAERTGGSVSTLTIQRTQQEDSAVYLCASSRDNFSEAFFGQGTRLTVV.

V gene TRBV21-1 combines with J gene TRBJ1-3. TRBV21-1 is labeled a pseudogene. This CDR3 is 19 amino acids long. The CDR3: CASSKCCSGGECSGNTIYF. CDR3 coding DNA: TGTGCCAGCAGCAAATGCTGCAGCGGGGGCGAGTGCTCTGGAAACACCATATATTTT.

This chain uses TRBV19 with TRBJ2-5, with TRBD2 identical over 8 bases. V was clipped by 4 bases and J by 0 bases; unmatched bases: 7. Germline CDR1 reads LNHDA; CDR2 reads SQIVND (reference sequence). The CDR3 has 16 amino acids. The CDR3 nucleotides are TGTGCCAGTAGTACGATTAGCGGGACGTACCAAGAGACCCAGTACTTC. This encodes CASSTISGTYQETQYF.

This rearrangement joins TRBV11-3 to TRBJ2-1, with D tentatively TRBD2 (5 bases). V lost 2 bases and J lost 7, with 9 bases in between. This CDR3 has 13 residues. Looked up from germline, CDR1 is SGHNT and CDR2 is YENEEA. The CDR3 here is CASSLIRGNEQFF. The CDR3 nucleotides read TGTGCCAGCAGCTTAATTCGGGGAAATGAGCAGTTCTTC.

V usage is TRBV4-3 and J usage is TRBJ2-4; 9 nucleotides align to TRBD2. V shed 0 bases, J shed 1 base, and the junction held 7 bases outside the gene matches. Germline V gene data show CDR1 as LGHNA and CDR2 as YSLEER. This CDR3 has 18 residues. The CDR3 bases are TGCGCCAGCAGCCAAGATCTTGGCAGCGGGAGGGCCAAAAACATTCAGTACTTC. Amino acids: CASSQDLGSGRAKNIQYF.

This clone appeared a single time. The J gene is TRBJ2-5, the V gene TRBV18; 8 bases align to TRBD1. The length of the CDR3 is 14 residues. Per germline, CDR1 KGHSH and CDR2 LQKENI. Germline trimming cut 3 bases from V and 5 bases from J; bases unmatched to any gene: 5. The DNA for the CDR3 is TGTGCCAGCTCACCGAGACAGGGGAGGGAGACCCAGTACTTC. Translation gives CASSPRQGRETQYF.

The CDR3 DNA reads TGTGCCAGCAGGGCGATCGGGACAGCGAACACTGAAGCTTTCTTT. Its protein is CASRAIGTANTEAFF. This sequence joins TRBV6-4 and TRBJ1-1; 7 bases are shared with TRBD1. Trimming cost V 6 bases and J 1 base; bases outside gene matches: 8. Germline loops: CDR1 MRHNA, CDR2 SNTAGT. The CDR3 loop spans 15 amino acids.

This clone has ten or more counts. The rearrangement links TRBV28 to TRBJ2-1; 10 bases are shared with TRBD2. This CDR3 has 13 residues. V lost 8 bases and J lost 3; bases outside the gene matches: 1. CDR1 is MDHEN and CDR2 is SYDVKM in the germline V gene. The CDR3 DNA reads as TGTGCCAGCGGACTAGCGGACTACAATGAGCAGTTCTTC. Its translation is CASGLADYNEQFF.

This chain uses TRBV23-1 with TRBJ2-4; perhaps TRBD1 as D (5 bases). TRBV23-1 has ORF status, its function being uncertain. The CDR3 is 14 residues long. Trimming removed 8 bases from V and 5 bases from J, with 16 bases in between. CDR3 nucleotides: TGCGCCAGCGGCCCCAGAAGGGGCGAAAACATTCAGTACTTC. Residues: CASGPRRGENIQYF.

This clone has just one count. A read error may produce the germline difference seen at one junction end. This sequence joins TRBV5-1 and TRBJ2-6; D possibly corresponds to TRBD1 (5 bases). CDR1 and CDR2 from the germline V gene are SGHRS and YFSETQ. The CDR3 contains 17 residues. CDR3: CASSLGAGFSGANVLTF. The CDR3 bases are TGCGCCAGCAGCTTAGGGGCCGGATTCTCTGGGGCCAACGTGCTGACTTTC.

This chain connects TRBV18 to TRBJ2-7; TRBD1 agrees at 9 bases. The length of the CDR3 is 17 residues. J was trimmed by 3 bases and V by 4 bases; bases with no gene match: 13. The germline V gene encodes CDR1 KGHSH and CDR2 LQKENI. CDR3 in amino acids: CASSLTLGQGPDYEQYF. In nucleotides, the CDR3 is TGTGCCAGCTCACTAACTCTGGGACAGGGCCCCGACTACGAGCAGTACTTC. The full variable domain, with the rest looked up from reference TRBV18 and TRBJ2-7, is NAGVMQNPRHLVRRRGQEARLRCSPMKGHSHVYWYRQLPEEGLKFMVYLQKENIIDESGMPKERFSAEFPKEGPSILRIQQVVRGDSAAYFCASSLTLGQGPDYEQYFGPGTRLTVT.

CDR3 sequence: CASSQTGGAGDEQFF. CDR3 nucleotides: TGTGCCAGCTCACAAACAGGGGGCGCAGGCGATGAGCAGTTCTTC. The gene calls are TRBV18 and TRBJ2-1, with 9 nucleotides matching TRBD1. CDR1 is KGHSH, CDR2 LQKENI, per germline. After removal of 4 bases from V and 8 bases from J, the junction contained 9 bases not matched to a gene. The CDR3 sequence is 15 residues long.

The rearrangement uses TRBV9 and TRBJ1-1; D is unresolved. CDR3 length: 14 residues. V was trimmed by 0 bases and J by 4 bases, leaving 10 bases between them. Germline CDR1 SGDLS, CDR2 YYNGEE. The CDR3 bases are TGTGCCAGCAGCGTAGATCTGGCGGTCACTGAAGCTTTCTTT. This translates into CASSVDLAVTEAFF. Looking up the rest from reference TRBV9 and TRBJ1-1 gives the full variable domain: DSGVTQTPKHLITATGQRVTLRCSPRSGDLSVYWYQQSLDQGLQFLIQYYNGEERAKGNILERFSAQQFPDLHSELNLSSLELGDSALYFCASSVDLAVTEAFFGQGTRLTVV.

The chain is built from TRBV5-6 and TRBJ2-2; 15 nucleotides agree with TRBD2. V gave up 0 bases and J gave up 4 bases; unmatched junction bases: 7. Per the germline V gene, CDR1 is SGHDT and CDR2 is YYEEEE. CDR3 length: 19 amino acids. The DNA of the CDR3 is TGTGCCAGCAGCTTGGTCGGACTAGCGGGGGGGCGCAGCACCGGGGAGCTGTTTTTT. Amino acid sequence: CASSLVGLAGGRSTGELFF.

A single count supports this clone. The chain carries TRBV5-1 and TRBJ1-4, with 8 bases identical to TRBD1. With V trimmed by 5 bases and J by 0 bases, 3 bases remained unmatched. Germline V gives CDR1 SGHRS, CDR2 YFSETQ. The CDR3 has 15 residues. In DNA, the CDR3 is TGCGCCAGCAGGGACAGGGCAGCAACTAATGAAAAACTGTTTTTT. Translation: CASRDRAATNEKLFF.

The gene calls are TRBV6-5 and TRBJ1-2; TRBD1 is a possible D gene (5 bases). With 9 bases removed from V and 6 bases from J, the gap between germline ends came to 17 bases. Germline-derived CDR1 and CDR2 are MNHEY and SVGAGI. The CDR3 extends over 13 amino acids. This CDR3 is CASTSGFFDGYTF. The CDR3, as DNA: TGTGCCAGTACTTCAGGGTTTTTCGATGGCTACACCTTC.

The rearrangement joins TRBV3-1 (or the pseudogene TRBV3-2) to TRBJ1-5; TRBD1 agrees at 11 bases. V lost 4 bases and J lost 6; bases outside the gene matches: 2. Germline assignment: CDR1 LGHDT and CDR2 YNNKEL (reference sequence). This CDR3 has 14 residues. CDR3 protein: CASSLGTGGQPQHF. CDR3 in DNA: TGTGCCAGCAGCCTGGGGACAGGGGGTCAGCCCCAGCATTTT.

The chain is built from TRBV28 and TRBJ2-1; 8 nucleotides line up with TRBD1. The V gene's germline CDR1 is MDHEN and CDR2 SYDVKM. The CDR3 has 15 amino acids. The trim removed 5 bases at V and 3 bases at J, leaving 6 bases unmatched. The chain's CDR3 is CASSTRQGNYNEQFF. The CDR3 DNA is TGTGCCAGCAGTACCCGACAGGGGAACTACAATGAGCAGTTCTTC.

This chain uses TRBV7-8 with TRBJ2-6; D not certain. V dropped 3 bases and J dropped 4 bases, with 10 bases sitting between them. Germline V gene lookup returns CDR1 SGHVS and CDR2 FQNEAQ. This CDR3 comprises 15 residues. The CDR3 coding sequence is TGTGCCAGCAGCTTCCTAGGTGGGGGGGCCAACGTCCTGACTTTC. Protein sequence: CASSFLGGGANVLTF.

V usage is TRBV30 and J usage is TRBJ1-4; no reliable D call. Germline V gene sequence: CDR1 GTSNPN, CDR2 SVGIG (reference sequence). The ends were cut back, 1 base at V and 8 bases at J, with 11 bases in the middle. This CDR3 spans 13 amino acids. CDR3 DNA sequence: TGTGCCTGGAGTGCGGTAGCGGAGGAAAAACTGTTTTTT. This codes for CAWSAVAEEKLFF.

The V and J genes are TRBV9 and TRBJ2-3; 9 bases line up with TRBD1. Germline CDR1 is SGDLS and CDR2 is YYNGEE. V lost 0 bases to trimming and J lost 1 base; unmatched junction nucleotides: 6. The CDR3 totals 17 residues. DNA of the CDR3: TGTGCCAGCAGCGTAGAACAGGGGGCGCCCCGCACAGATACGCAGTATTTT. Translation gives CASSVEQGAPRTDTQYF. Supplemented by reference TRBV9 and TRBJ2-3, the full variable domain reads DSGVTQTPKHLITATGQRVTLRCSPRSGDLSVYWYQQSLDQGLQFLIQYYNGEERAKGNILERFSAQQFPDLHSELNLSSLELGDSALYFCASSVEQGAPRTDTQYFGPGTRLTVL.

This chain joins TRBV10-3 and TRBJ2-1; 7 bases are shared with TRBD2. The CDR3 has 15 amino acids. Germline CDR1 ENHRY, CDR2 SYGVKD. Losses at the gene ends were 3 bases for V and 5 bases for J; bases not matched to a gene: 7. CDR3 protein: CAISERAGPNNEQFF. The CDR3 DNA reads TGTGCCATCAGTGAACGAGCGGGACCCAACAATGAGCAGTTCTTC.